The T cell receptor beta chain described here comes from a study of breast tumors, draining lymph nodes, adjacent tissues. This clonotype was counted ten times or more. Axillary draining lymph nodes of breast cancer patients supplied the node samples. TCRdb processed the multiplex PCR reads anew with MiXCR; each CDR3 protein has one entry. This sample yields about 100,000 distinct CDR3 sequences, of which over 20% are seen a single time; 1% to 1.5% belongs to the top ten. The sample comprised axillary lymph node tissue. The receptor's source is a female donor with breast cancer. Some clones in this sample may be carry-over from other donors' samples.

The CDR3 region is CASKGQYEQYF. The CDR3 nucleotides read TGTGCCAGCAAGGGACAGTACGAGCAGTACTTC. The chain joins TRBV6-1 to TRBJ2-7; 7 nucleotides align to TRBD1. The CDR3 extends over 11 amino acids. The germline gives CDR1 MNHNS, CDR2 SASEGT. Trimming took 7 bases from V and 4 from J; bases not matched to a gene: 1.